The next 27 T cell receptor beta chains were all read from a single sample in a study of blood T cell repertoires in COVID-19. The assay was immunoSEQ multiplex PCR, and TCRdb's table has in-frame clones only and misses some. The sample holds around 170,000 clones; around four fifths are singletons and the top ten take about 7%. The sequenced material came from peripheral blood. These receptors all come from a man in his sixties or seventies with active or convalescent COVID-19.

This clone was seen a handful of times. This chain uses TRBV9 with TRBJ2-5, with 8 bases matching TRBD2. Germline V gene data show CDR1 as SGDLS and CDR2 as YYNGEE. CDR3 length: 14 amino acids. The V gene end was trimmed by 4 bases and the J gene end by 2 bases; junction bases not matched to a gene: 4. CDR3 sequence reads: CASSPGGEQETQYF. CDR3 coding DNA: TGTGCCAGCAGCCCCGGGGGGGAACAAGAGACCCAGTACTTC.

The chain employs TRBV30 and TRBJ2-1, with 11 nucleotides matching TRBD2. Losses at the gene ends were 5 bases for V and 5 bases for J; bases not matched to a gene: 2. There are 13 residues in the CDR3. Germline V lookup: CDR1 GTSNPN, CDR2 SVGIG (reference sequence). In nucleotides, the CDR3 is TGTGCCTGGGGGGGACTAGCGGACAATGAGCAGTTCTTC. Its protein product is CAWGGLADNEQFF.

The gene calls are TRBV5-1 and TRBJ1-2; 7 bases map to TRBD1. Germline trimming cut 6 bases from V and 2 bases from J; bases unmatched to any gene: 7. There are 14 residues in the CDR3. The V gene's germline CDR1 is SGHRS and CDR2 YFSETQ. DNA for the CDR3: TGCGCCAGCAAGGGGACAGACATAAACTATGGCTACACCTTC. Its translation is CASKGTDINYGYTF.

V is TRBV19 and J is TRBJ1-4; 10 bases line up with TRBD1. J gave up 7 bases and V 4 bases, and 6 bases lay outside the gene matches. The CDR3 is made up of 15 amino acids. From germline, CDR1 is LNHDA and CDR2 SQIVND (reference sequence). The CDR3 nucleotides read TGTGCCAGTAGTAGGGACAGGGGCGCCGGTGAAAAACTGTTTTTT. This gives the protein CASSRDRGAGEKLFF. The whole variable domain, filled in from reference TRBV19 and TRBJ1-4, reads DGGITQSPKYLFRKEGQNVTLSCEQNLNHDAMYWYRQDPGQGLRLIYYSQIVNDFQKGDIAEGYSVSREKKESFPLTVTSAQKNPTAFYLCASSRDRGAGEKLFFGSGTQLSVL.

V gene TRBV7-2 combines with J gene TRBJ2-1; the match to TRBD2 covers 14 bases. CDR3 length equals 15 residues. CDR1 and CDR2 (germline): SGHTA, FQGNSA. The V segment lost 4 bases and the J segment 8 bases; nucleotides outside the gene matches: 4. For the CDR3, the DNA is TGTGCCAGCAGCTCGACTAGCGGGAGGGTGTATGAGCAGTTCTTC. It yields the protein CASSSTSGRVYEQFF.

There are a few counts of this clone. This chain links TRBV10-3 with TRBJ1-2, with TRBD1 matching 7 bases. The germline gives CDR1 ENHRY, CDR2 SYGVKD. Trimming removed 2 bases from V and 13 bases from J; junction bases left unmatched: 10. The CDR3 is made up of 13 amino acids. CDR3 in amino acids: CAISETGEVYSTF. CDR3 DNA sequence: TGTGCCATCAGTGAGACAGGGGAGGTTTACAGCACCTTC.

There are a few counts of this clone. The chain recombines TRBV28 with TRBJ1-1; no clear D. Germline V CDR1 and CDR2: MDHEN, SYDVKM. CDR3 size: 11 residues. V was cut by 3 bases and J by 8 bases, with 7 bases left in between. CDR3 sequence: CASSLTREAFF. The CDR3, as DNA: TGTGCCAGCAGTTTGACAAGAGAAGCTTTCTTT.

In DNA, the CDR3 is TGTGCCAGCGGAATGGGACAGGTTAACACCGGGGAGCTGTTTTTT. Encoded protein: CASGMGQVNTGELFF. V and J are TRBV7-9 and TRBJ2-2, with 8 bases matching TRBD1. The CDR3 spans 15 residues. The V and J ends lost 8 bases and 2 bases, in that order; junction bases with no gene match: 7. Germline V lookup: CDR1 SEHNR, CDR2 FQNEAQ (reference sequence). The entire variable domain, with the rest obtained from reference TRBV7-9 and TRBJ2-2, is as follows: DTGVSQNPRHKITKRGQNVTFRCDPISEHNRLYWYRQTLGQGPEFLTYFQNEAQLEKSRLLSDRFSAERPKGSFSTLEIQRTEQGDSAMYLCASGMGQVNTGELFFGEGSRLTVL.

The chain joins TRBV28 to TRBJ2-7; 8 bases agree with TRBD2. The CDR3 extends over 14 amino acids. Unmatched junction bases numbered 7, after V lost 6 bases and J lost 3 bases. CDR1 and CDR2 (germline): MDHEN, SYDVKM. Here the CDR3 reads CASSSGTSLYEQYF. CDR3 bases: TGTGCCAGCAGCTCCGGGACTAGTCTCTACGAGCAGTACTTC.

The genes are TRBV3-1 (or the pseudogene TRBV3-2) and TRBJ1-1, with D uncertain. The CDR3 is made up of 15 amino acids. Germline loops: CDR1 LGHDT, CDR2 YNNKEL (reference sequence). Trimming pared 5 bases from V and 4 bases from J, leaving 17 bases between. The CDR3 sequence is CASSVSGGSGTEAFF. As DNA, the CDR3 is TGTGCCAGCAGCGTTTCCGGTGGCTCGGGCACTGAAGCTTTCTTT.

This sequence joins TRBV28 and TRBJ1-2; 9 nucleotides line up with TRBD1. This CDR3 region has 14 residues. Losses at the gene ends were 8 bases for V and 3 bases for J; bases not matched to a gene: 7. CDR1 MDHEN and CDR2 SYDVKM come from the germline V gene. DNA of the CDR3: TGTGCCAGCGGCGGACAGGGGATTTACTATGGCTACACCTTC. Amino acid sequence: CASGGQGIYYGYTF.

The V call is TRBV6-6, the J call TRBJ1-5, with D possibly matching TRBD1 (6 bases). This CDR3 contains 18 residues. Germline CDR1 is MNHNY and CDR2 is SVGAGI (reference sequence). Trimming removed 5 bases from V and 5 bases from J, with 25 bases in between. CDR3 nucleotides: TGTGCCAGCAGTCCGCTCTGGACAGACTTTATTCCTGATCAGCCCCAGCATTTT. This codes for CASSPLWTDFIPDQPQHF.

The CDR3 region has the DNA TGTGCTAGTGGTTTGGCTCTACTAGGGAGGAACTATGGCTACACCTTC. It codes for CASGLALLGRNYGYTF. This chain uses TRBV12-5 with TRBJ1-2; the D is unclear. The CDR3 is 16 amino acids. V dropped 1 base and J dropped 2 bases, with 14 bases sitting between them. Germline V gene sequence: CDR1 LGHNT, CDR2 FRNRAP. The full variable domain, its missing parts supplied by reference TRBV12-5 and TRBJ1-2, is DARVTQTPRHKVTEMGQEVTMRCQPILGHNTVFWYRQTMMQGLELLAYFRNRAPLDDSGMPKDRFSAEMPDATLATLKIQPSEPRDSAVYFCASGLALLGRNYGYTFGSGTRLTVV.

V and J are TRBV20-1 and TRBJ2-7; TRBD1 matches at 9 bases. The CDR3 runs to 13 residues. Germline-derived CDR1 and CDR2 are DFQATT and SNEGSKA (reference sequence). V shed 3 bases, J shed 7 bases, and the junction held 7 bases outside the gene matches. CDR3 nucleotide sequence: TGCAGTGCTAGTGAACAGGGGGCGAGGGAGCAGTACTTC. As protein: CSASEQGAREQYF.

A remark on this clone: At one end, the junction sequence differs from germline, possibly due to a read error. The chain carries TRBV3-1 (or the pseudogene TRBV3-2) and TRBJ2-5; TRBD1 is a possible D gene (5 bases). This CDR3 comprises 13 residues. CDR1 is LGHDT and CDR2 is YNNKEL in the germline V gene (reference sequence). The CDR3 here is CASNQRYQGTQYF. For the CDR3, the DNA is TGTGCCAGCAACCAAAGATACCAGGGGACCCAGTACTTC.

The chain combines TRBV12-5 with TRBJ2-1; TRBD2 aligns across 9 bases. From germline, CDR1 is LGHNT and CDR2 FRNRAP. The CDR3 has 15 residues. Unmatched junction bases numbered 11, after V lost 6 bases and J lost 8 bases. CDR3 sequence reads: CASGPSGRYLHEQFF. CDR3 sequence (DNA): TGTGCTAGTGGCCCGAGCGGGAGGTATCTCCATGAGCAGTTCTTC.

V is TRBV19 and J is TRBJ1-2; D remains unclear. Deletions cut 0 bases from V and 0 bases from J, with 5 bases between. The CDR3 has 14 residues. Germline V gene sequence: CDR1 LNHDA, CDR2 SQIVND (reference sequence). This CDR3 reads CASSIEAANYGYTF. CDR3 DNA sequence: TGTGCCAGTAGTATAGAGGCAGCTAACTATGGCTACACCTTC.

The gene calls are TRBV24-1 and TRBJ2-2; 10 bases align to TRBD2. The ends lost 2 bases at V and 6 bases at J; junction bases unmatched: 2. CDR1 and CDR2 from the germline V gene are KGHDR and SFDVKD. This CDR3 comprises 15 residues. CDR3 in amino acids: CATSDSSGSAGELFF. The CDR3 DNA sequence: TGTGCCACCAGTGATTCTAGCGGGAGCGCCGGGGAGCTGTTTTTT.

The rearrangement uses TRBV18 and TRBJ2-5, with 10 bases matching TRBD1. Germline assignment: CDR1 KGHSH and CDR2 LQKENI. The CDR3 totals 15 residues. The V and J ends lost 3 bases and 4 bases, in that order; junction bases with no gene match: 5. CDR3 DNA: TGTGCCAGCTCACCGGGGACAGGGGATGGAGAGACCCAGTACTTC. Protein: CASSPGTGDGETQYF.

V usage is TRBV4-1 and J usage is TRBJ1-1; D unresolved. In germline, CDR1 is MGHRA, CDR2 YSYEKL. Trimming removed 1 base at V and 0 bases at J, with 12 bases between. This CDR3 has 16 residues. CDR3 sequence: CASSQAGFGVNTEAFF. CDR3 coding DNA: TGCGCCAGCAGCCAAGCGGGGTTTGGGGTGAACACTGAAGCTTTCTTT.

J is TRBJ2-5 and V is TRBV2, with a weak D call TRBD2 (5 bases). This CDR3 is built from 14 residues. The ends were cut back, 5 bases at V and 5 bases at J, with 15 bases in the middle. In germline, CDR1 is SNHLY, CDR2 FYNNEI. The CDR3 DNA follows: TGTGCCAGCAGTTACATGAGGGTCCGGGAGACCCAGTACTTC. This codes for CASSYMRVRETQYF.

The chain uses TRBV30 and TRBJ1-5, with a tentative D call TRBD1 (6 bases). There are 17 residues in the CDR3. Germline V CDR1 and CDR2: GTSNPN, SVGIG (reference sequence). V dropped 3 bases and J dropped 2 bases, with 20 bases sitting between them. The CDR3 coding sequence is TGTGCCTGGAGCGGACCTAACGGGGGGCAGGGCAATCAGCCCCAGCATTTT. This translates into CAWSGPNGGQGNQPQHF.

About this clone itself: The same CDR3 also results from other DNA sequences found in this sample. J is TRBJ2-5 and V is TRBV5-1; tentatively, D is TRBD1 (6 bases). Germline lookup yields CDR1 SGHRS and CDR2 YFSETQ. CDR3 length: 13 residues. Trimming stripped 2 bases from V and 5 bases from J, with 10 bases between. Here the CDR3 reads CASSFGQGETQYF. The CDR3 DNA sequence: TGCGCCAGCAGCTTTGGGCAGGGGGAGACCCAGTACTTC.

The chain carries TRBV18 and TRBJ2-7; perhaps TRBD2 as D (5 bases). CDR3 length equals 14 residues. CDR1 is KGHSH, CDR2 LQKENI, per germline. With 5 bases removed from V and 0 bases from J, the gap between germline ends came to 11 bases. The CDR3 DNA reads TGTGCCAGCTCATATACCGGGAACTCCTACGAGCAGTACTTC. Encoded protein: CASSYTGNSYEQYF.

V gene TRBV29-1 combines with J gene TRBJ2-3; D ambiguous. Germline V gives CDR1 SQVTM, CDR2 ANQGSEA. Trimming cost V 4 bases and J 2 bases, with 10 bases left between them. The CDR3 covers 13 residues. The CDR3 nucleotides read TGCAGCGTTGGAGGCGGCTCCACAGATACGCAGTATTTT. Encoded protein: CSVGGGSTDTQYF.

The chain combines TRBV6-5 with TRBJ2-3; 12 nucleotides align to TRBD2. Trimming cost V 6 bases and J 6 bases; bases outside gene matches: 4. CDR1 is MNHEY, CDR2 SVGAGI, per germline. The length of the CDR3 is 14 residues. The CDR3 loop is CASRTLAGGDTQYF. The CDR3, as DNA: TGTGCCAGCAGAACCCTAGCGGGAGGGGATACGCAGTATTTT.

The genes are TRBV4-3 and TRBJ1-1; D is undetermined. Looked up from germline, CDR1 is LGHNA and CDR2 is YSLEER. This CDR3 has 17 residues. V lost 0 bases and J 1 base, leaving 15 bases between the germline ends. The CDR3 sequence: CASSQEGYGRQNTEAFF. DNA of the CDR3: TGCGCCAGCAGCCAAGAAGGGTATGGGAGACAGAACACTGAAGCTTTCTTT.